These T cell receptor beta chains were read from a single sample in a study of blood T cell repertoires in COVID-19. Profiling relied on immunoSEQ multiplex PCR, and the TCRdb table lists in-frame clones only, not all of them. The repertoire includes some 80,000 clones, approximately 78% of them detected once, and roughly a third sits in the top ten. The sample was peripheral blood. The receptor source for this set is a man aged 60-69 years with COVID-19, enrolled during active disease. CDR3s include the opening cysteine and the closing phenylalanine or tryptophan. The D gene is left open where the match is weak. The listing skips clone size in some rows; elsewhere it reads once, few, many or a size class.

j_call v_call clone_size d_call cdr3_nt cdr3_aa
TRBJ1-2 TRBV19 NA NA TGTGCCAGTACAGGGGACAAGAACTATGGCTACACCTTC CASTGDKNYGYTF
TRBJ1-1 TRBV5-1 many NA TGCGCCAGCAGTTCCCCGGGACAGAACACTGAAGCTTTCTTT CASSSPGQNTEAFF
TRBJ1-5 TRBV7-2 NA NA TGTGCCAGCAGCCCCCAGAGGCTAAGCAATCAGCCCCAGCATTTT CASSPQRLSNQPQHF
TRBJ2-7 TRBV7-9 NA NA TGTGCCAGCAGCTTGGGCGGGGGCGACTTCCACGAGCAGTACTTC CASSLGGGDFHEQYF
TRBJ2-7 TRBV9 few NA TGTGCCAGCAGCTCAGGGGCCCCTTACGAGCAGTACTTC CASSSGAPYEQYF
TRBJ2-2 TRBV4-2 NA TRBD2 TGTGCCAGCAGCCCAATGACTAGCGGGGGGGCGAACACCGGGGAGCTGTTTTTT CASSPMTSGGANTGELFF
TRBJ2-7 TRBV30 few NA TGTGCCTGGAGGATTAAAGCTGGCGAGCAGTACTTC CAWRIKAGEQYF
TRBJ2-1 TRBV5-4 NA NA TGTGCCAGCAGGCTAACCCGACAGGGAGGTTACAATGAGCAGTTCTTC CASRLTRQGGYNEQFF
TRBJ2-5 TRBV29-1 NA NA TGCAGCACCCAGGGGCCCCAAGAGACCCAGTACTTC CSTQGPQETQYF
TRBJ2-7 TRBV29-1 NA TRBD2 TGCAGCGTTGATGGGGAGGCGGGGGGCCCCGAGCAGTACTTC CSVDGEAGGPEQYF
TRBJ2-2 TRBV11-3 NA TRBD2 TGTGCCAGCAGCCCCGCCCTAGCGGGAGGCGGGGAGCTGTTTTTT CASSPALAGGGELFF
TRBJ1-4 TRBV4-3 NA TRBD1 TGCGCCAGCAGCCAAGTGGGAAAGGGGGCTGAAAATGAAAAACTGTTTTTT CASSQVGKGAENEKLFF
TRBJ1-1 TRBV6-5 once TRBD1 TGTGCCAGCAGGGGAATGGACAGGGGAGGCACTGAAGCTTTCTTT CASRGMDRGGTEAFF
TRBJ1-1 TRBV7-9 NA NA TGTGCCAGCAGTCGTTACAGGGATAGTAACACTGAAGCTTTCTTT CASSRYRDSNTEAFF
TRBJ2-2 TRBV12-5 NA TRBD1 TGTGCTAGTGGTTCCGGGACAGAGAACACCGGGGAGCTGTTTTTT CASGSGTENTGELFF
TRBJ1-5 TRBV19 NA NA TGTGCCAGTAGTACTGCCTTGGTGACCCCGGGGAGTCAGCCCCAGCATTTT CASSTALVTPGSQPQHF
TRBJ2-2 TRBV7-8 NA NA TGTGCCAGCAGCTTAGCGAACCAGATCACCGGGGAGCTGTTTTTT CASSLANQITGELFF
TRBJ2-2 TRBV5-4 NA TRBD2 TGTGCCAGCACCCGGGGGGACCCCACCGGGGAGCTGTTTTTT CASTRGDPTGELFF
TRBJ2-2 TRBV7-2 few TRBD2 TGTGCCAGCAGCAAGGGACTAGCGGGGGGCGGTGGCGGGGAGCTGTTTTTT CASSKGLAGGGGGELFF
TRBJ2-1 TRBV10-3 NA TRBD2 TGTGCCATCAGTGAGGAACGGGGGGGCCTCTACAATGAGCAGTTCTTC CAISEERGGLYNEQFF
TRBJ2-7 TRBV27 NA TRBD1 TGTGCCAGCAGCCGACAGGGTTACGAGCAGTACTTC CASSRQGYEQYF
TRBJ1-3 TRBV5-6 NA TRBD1 TGTGCCAGCAGCTTGACAGGGGGGACCTACTCTGGAAACACCATATATTTT CASSLTGGTYSGNTIYF
TRBJ2-5 TRBV9 NA TRBD2 TGTGCCAGCAGCGAAGGTCTCCTTAGCGGGAAAGAGACCCAGTACTTC CASSEGLLSGKETQYF
TRBJ1-5 TRBV18 NA NA TGTGCCAGCTCAACGGACGGGGACAATCAGCCCCAGCATTTT CASSTDGDNQPQHF
TRBJ2-3 TRBV9 NA TRBD1 TGTGCCAGCAGCGCGGGACAGGGGATGTCAGATACGCAGTATTTT CASSAGQGMSDTQYF
TRBJ1-5 TRBV7-9 NA TRBD1 TGTGCCAGCAGTCCGGACAGGGGAGTTGGTCAGCCCCAGCATTTT CASSPDRGVGQPQHF
TRBJ2-5 TRBV5-1 NA TRBD1 TGCGCCAGCAGCTCCCCTACAGGGGGCGTAGAGACCCAGTACTTC CASSSPTGGVETQYF
TRBJ1-2 TRBV27 NA TRBD1 TGTGCCAGCAGTCTCAGGGGGCTTGGCTACACCTTC CASSLRGLGYTF
TRBJ1-1 TRBV12-5 NA NA TGTGCTAGTGGTTTGTGGGCGAACACTGAAGCTTTCTTT CASGLWANTEAFF
TRBJ2-2 TRBV7-3 NA NA TGTGCCAGCAGCCCCCGTGCGGCAGGGGTCACCGGGGAGCTGTTTTTT CASSPRAAGVTGELFF
TRBJ2-4 TRBV19 NA NA TGTGCCAGTAGTCTGCGACACCTAGCCAAAAACATTCAGTACTTC CASSLRHLAKNIQYF
TRBJ1-1 TRBV29-1 NA TRBD1 TGCAGCGCGGACAGGGGTAGGGCTGAAGCTTTCTTT CSADRGRAEAFF
TRBJ2-1 TRBV27 NA TRBD2 TGTGCCAGCAATGGGGGAGGGGCAGACAATGAGCAGTTCTTC CASNGGGADNEQFF
TRBJ2-7 TRBV4-3 once NA TGCGCCAGCAGCCACCGTTGGGGCGGGGCGTACGAGCAGTACTTC CASSHRWGGAYEQYF
TRBJ2-2 TRBV3-1/TRBV3-2 NA NA TGTGCCAGCAGCCACCCTTGGCGGGGCCGGACAAGGGGGGAGCTGTTTTTT CASSHPWRGRTRGELFF
TRBJ2-1 TRBV11-2 NA NA TGTGCCAGCACCTCGTACGGGGAACCCAGCTCCTACAATGAGCAGTTCTTC CASTSYGEPSSYNEQFF
TRBJ2-1 TRBV6-2/TRBV6-3 NA TRBD2 TGTGCCAGCAGTTACGCCGGGACTAGCGGGGGGAGGCTTTACAATGAGCAGTTCTTC CASSYAGTSGGRLYNEQFF
TRBJ1-2 TRBV19 NA NA TGTGCCACCGGGGGAACAGCAACAGGAAACTATGGCTACACCTTC CATGGTATGNYGYTF
TRBJ2-7 TRBV5-1 NA TRBD1 TGCGCCAGCAGCTTGGGGGGGACAGGGAGGTACGAGCAGTACTTC CASSLGGTGRYEQYF
TRBJ1-2 TRBV5-4 once NA TGTGCCAGCAGCCCTGGGGGGGTCAGCTCTAACTATGGCTACACCTTC CASSPGGVSSNYGYTF
TRBJ1-1 TRBV19 NA NA TGTGCCAGCTCCGCGAGGGTCGATATTGAAGCTTTCTTT CASSARVDIEAFF
TRBJ2-1 TRBV7-3 NA TRBD1 TGTGCCAGCAGCTCCCGGGACAGGGAGGCGCAGTTCTTC CASSSRDREAQFF
TRBJ1-1 TRBV29-1 NA NA TGCAGCGTTGATCGCCGTACAGGGACTGAAGCTTTCTTT CSVDRRTGTEAFF
TRBJ1-1 TRBV29-1 NA NA TGCAGCGCTATTTATTCAGGGGTTACTGAAGCTTTCTTT CSAIYSGVTEAFF
TRBJ1-1 TRBV6-6 NA TRBD1 TGTGCCAGCAGGGAAACAGGGGGCGGCACTGAAGCTTTCTTT CASRETGGGTEAFF
TRBJ2-7 TRBV5-1 few NA TGCGCCAGCAGCTTGGTTGGCGCAGCGACTCACTCCTACGAGCAGTACTTC CASSLVGAATHSYEQYF
TRBJ1-2 TRBV9 NA NA TGTGCCAGCGGGGAGGATGGCTATGGCTACACCTTC CASGEDGYGYTF
TRBJ1-1 TRBV12-3/TRBV12-4 NA NA TGTGCCAGCAACTCGGGCACTGAAGCTTTCTTT CASNSGTEAFF
TRBJ1-2 TRBV5-4 NA TRBD1 TGTGCCAGCAGCGAGGGGGCCGGACGTAATGGCTACACCTTC CASSEGAGRNGYTF
TRBJ2-2 TRBV5-1 NA TRBD2 TGCGCCAGCAGCACGACCGGGACTAGCGGGAAAACCGGGGAGCTGTTTTTT CASSTTGTSGKTGELFF